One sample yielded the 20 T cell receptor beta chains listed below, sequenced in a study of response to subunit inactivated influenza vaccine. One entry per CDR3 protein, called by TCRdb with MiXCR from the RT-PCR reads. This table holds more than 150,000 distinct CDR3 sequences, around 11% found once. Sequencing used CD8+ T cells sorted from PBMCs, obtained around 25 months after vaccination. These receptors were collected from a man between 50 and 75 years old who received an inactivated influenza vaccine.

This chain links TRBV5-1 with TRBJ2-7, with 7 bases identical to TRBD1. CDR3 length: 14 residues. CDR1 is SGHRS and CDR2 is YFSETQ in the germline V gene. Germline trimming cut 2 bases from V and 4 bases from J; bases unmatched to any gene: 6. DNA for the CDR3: TGCGCCAGCAGCTTACGGGACAGTTGGTACGAGCAGTACTTC. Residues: CASSLRDSWYEQYF.

CDR3 coding DNA: TGTGCCAGCAGTGAACGGACAGGTTGGGATGAAAAACTGTTTTTT. Translating it yields CASSERTGWDEKLFF. The V call is TRBV2, the J call TRBJ1-4; 7 bases are shared with TRBD1. The germline gives CDR1 SNHLY, CDR2 FYNNEI. The V gene end was trimmed by 2 bases and the J gene end by 6 bases; junction bases not matched to a gene: 6. The CDR3 loop spans 15 amino acids. Variable domain in full (rest from reference TRBV2 and TRBJ1-4): EPEVTQTPSHQVTQMGQEVILRCVPISNHLYFYWYRQILGQKVEFLVSFYNNEISEKSEIFDDQFSVERPDGSNFTLKIRSTKLEDSAMYFCASSERTGWDEKLFFGSGTQLSVL.

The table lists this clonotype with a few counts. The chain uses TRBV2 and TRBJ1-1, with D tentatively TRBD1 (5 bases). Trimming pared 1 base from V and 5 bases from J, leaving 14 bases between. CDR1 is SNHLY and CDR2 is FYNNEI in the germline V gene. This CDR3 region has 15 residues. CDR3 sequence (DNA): TGTGCCAGCAGTGAAGGGCCGGGGCTTGGGACTGAAGCTTTCTTT. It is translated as CASSEGPGLGTEAFF.

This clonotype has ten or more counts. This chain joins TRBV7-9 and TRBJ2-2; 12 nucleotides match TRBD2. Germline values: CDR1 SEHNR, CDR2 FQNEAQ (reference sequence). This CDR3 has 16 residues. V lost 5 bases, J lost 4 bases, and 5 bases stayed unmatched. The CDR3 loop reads CASSPTSGSSTGELFF. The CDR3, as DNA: TGTGCCAGCAGCCCGACTAGCGGGAGTTCCACCGGGGAGCTGTTTTTT.

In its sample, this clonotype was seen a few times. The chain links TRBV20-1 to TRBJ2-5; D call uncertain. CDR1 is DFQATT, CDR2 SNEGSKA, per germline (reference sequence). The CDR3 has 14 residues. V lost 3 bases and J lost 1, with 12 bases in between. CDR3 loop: CSASKIDPQETQYF. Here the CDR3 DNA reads TGCAGTGCTAGTAAGATTGACCCCCAAGAGACCCAGTACTTC.

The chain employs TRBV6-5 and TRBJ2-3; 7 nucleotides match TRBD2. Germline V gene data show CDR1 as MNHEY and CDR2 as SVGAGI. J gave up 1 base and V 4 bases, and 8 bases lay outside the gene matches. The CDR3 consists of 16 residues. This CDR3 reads CASSSGGSWGTDTQYF. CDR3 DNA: TGTGCCAGCAGTTCAGGCGGGAGCTGGGGCACAGATACGCAGTATTTT.

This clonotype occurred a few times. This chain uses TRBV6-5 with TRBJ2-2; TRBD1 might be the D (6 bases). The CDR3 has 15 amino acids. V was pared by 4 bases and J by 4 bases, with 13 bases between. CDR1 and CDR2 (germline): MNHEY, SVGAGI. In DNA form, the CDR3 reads TGTGCCAGCAGTTCCTCGGGACACGGCACCGGGGAGCTGTTTTTT. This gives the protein CASSSSGHGTGELFF.

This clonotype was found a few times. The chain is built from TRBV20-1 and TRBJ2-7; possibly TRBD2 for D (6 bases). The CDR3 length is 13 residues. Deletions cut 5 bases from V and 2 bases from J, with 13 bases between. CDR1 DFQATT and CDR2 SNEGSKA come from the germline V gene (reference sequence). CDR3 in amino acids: CSASARETYEQYF. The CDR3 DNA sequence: TGCAGTGCTTCCGCCCGGGAGACCTACGAGCAGTACTTC.

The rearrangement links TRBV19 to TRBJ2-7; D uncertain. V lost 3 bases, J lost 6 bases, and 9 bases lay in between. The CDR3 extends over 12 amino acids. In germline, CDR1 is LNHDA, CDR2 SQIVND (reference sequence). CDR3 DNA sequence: TGTGCCAGTAGTATTGGAACACTCGAGCAGTACTTC. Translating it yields CASSIGTLEQYF.

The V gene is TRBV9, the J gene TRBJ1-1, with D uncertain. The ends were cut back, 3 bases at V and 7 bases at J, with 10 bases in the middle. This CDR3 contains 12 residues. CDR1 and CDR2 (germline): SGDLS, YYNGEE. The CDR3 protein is CASSASGSEAFF. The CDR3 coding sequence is TGTGCCAGCAGCGCTTCTGGCAGTGAAGCTTTCTTT. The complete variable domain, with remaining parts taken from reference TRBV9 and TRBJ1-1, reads DSGVTQTPKHLITATGQRVTLRCSPRSGDLSVYWYQQSLDQGLQFLIQYYNGEERAKGNILERFSAQQFPDLHSELNLSSLELGDSALYFCASSASGSEAFFGQGTRLTVV.

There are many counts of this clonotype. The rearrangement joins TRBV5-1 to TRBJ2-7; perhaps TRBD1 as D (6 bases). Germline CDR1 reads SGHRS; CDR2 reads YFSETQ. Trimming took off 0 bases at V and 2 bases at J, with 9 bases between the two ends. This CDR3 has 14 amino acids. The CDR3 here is CASSLADRTYEQYF. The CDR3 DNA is TGCGCCAGCAGCTTGGCGGACAGAACCTACGAGCAGTACTTC.

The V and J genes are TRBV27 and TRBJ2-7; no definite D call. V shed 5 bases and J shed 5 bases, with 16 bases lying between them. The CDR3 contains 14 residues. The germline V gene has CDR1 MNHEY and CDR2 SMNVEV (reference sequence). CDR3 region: CASSPDAPLHEQYF. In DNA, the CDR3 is TGTGCCAGCAGTCCGGACGCTCCGCTCCACGAGCAGTACTTC.

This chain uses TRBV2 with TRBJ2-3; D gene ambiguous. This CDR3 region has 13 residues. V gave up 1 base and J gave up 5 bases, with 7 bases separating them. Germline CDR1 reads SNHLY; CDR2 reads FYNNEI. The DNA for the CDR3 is TGTGCCAGCAGTGAAGGTCGGTTAGATACGCAGTATTTT. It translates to CASSEGRLDTQYF.

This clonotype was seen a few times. The CDR3 DNA is TGTGCCAGCAGCTTAGCCGTAGGGGCCGCCAATGAGCAGTTCTTC. This sequence encodes CASSLAVGAANEQFF. This chain connects TRBV7-8 to TRBJ2-1; D possibly corresponds to TRBD1 (5 bases). V was shortened by 0 bases and J by 6 bases, with 12 bases between the two germline ends. This CDR3 is 15 amino acids long. Germline-derived CDR1 and CDR2 are SGHVS and FQNEAQ.

DNA for the CDR3: TGTGCCAGCAGTTTCTGGACCTACGAGCAGTACTTC. It yields the protein CASSFWTYEQYF. The chain is built from TRBV28 and TRBJ2-7; no clear D. V was clipped by 3 bases and J by 2 bases, with 5 bases between them. Germline CDR1 and CDR2: MDHEN and SYDVKM. The CDR3 sequence is 12 residues long.

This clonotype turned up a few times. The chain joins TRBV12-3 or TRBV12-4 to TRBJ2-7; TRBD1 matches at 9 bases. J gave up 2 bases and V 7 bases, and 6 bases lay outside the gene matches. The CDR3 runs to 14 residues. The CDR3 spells CASTRDREPYEQYF. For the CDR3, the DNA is TGTGCCAGCACCCGGGACAGGGAACCCTACGAGCAGTACTTC.

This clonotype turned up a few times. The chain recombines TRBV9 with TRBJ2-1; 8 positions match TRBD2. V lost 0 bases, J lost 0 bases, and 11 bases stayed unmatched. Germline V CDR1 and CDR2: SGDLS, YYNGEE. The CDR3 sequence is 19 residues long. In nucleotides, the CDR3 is TGTGCCAGCAGCGTAGATAATAGCGGGGCCCCTAGCTCCTACAATGAGCAGTTCTTC. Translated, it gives CASSVDNSGAPSSYNEQFF.

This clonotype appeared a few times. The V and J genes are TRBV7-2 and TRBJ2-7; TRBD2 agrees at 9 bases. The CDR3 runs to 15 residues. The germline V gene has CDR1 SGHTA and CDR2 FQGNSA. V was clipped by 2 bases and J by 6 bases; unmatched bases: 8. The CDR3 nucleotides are TGTGCCAGCAGCTTAAACCTAGCGGGGTTCTTCGAGCAGTACTTC. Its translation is CASSLNLAGFFEQYF.

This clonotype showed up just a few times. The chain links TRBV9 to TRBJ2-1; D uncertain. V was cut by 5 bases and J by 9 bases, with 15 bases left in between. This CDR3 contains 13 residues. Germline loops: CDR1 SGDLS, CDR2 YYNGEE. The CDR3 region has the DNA TGTGCCAGCAGGGGTCTCGGCTTAAGTGAGCAGTTCTTC. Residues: CASRGLGLSEQFF.

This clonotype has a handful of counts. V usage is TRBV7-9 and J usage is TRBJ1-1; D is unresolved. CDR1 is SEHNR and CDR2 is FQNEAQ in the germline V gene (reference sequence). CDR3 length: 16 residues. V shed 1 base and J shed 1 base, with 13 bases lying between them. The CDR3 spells CASSLVLAGPNTEAFF. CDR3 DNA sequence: TGTGCCAGCAGCTTAGTTCTTGCAGGCCCGAACACTGAAGCTTTCTTT.